The 22 T cell receptor beta chains presented below share a single source sample, sequenced in a study of blood T cell repertoires in COVID-19. This table comes from immunoSEQ multiplex PCR, and its TCRdb copy is limited to in-frame clones, with some not included. This sample has about 59,000 clones; roughly nine tenths occur once, and the top ten carry less than 6.5%. Sequenced input: peripheral blood. These receptors originate from an elderly man in a cohort sampled during active COVID-19.

The chain uses TRBV2 and TRBJ1-5; 9 bases line up with TRBD1. The germline V gene encodes CDR1 SNHLY and CDR2 FYNNEI. The CDR3 runs 16 residues. V shed 4 bases, J shed 4 bases, and the junction held 8 bases outside the gene matches. The CDR3 bases are TGTGCCAGCAGTGTCTCACAGGGGGCAGGTAATCAGCCCCAGCATTTT. It yields the protein CASSVSQGAGNQPQHF.

The chain carries TRBV18 and TRBJ2-1, with D maybe TRBD1 (6 bases). Trimming removed 3 bases at V and 4 bases at J, with 16 bases between. CDR1 KGHSH and CDR2 LQKENI come from the germline V gene. This CDR3 region has 16 residues. CDR3 sequence: CASSPSLTGKYNEQFF. The CDR3 nucleotides are TGTGCCAGCTCACCGTCCTTGACAGGCAAATACAATGAGCAGTTCTTC.

This clone was recorded a few times. The chain uses TRBV6-5 and TRBJ1-6; maybe TRBD1 (6 bases). Germline V lookup: CDR1 MNHEY, CDR2 SVGAGI. The germline V and J ends were trimmed by 5 bases and 10 bases, with 12 bases remaining between them. The CDR3 is 13 residues long. CDR3 in amino acids: CASSREGGSPLHF. The DNA for the CDR3 is TGTGCCAGCAGTAGGGAGGGGGGCTCACCCCTCCACTTT.

The chain employs TRBV4-3 and TRBJ2-3, with D unclear. This CDR3 has 13 residues. V was clipped by 1 base and J by 10 bases, with 12 bases between them. In germline, CDR1 is LGHNA, CDR2 YSLEER. The CDR3: CASSQGLLAAQYF. As DNA, the CDR3 is TGCGCCAGCAGCCAAGGGCTGCTCGCAGCGCAGTATTTT.

V is TRBV7-9 and J is TRBJ1-2; 10 bases map to TRBD1. With 0 bases clipped from V and 7 bases from J, the junction kept 8 bases outside the gene matches. From germline, CDR1 is SEHNR and CDR2 FQNEAQ (reference sequence). The length of the CDR3 is 16 residues. The CDR3 protein is CASSLASLTGGSGYTF. The CDR3 DNA reads TGTGCCAGCAGCTTAGCTTCCTTGACAGGGGGCTCTGGCTACACCTTC.

The chain uses TRBV16 and TRBJ1-3, with no clear D. The V end lost 1 base, the J end lost 2 bases, and 15 bases lay between the germline ends. This CDR3 region has 17 residues. CDR1 and CDR2 (germline): KGHSY, FQNENV. This CDR3 reads CASSQLVASTTGNTIYF. CDR3 in DNA: TGTGCCAGCAGCCAATTGGTGGCATCTACTACTGGAAACACCATATATTTT.

The chain carries TRBV6-6 and TRBJ1-2, with D uncertain. Germline CDR1 and CDR2: MNHNY and SVGAGI (reference sequence). This CDR3 has 15 amino acids. The germline V and J ends were trimmed by 1 base and 3 bases, with 12 bases remaining between them. CDR3 in amino acids: CASSYFGRADYGYTF. The CDR3 DNA reads TGTGCCAGCAGTTACTTTGGCAGAGCGGACTATGGCTACACCTTC.

This clone was observed once. J is TRBJ2-5 and V is TRBV6-5, with 7 nucleotides matching TRBD1. Germline V gene data show CDR1 as MNHEY and CDR2 as SVGAGI. The CDR3 is made up of 15 amino acids. V was clipped by 6 bases and J by 2 bases; unmatched bases: 9. DNA for the CDR3: TGTGCCAGCAGGAGGGACAGAGGAGGTCAAGAGACCCAGTACTTC. Translation: CASRRDRGGQETQYF.

The rearrangement uses TRBV20-1 and TRBJ2-3, with D possibly matching TRBD2 (6 bases). The ends were cut back, 3 bases at V and 0 bases at J, with 16 bases in the middle. The CDR3 covers 16 residues. CDR1 is DFQATT and CDR2 is SNEGSKA in the germline V gene (reference sequence). The CDR3 DNA reads TGCAGTGCTAGTTATCGGGGTAGCGGTAGCACAGATACGCAGTATTTT. Translation gives CSASYRGSGSTDTQYF.

In this sample, this clone turned up once. CDR3 protein: CASSFNRGSDTQYF. For the CDR3, the DNA is TGTGCCAGCAGCTTCAATAGGGGAAGCGATACGCAGTATTTT. The rearrangement links TRBV11-3 to TRBJ2-3; the D gene is possibly TRBD1 (5 bases). This CDR3 has 14 amino acids. The germline V and J ends were trimmed by 3 bases and 6 bases, with 13 bases remaining between them. Germline V gives CDR1 SGHNT, CDR2 YENEEA.

The V gene is TRBV30, the J gene TRBJ1-1, with D possibly TRBD1 on 6 matching bases. CDR1 is GTSNPN and CDR2 is SVGIG in the germline V gene (reference sequence). There are 14 residues in the CDR3. Trimming cost V 7 bases and J 1 base, with 16 bases left between them. CDR3 region: CASTTGRRNTEAFF. CDR3 in DNA: TGTGCCTCAACGACAGGACGAAGGAACACTGAAGCTTTCTTT.

The CDR3 DNA follows: TGTGCCAGCAGCCAAGTTTCAGGGCCAACTGAAGCTTTCTTT. Amino acid sequence: CASSQVSGPTEAFF. The chain uses TRBV3-1 (or the pseudogene TRBV3-2) and TRBJ1-1; D perhaps matches TRBD1 (5 bases). V dropped 1 base and J dropped 5 bases, with 11 bases sitting between them. There are 14 residues in the CDR3. Germline loops: CDR1 LGHDT, CDR2 YNNKEL (reference sequence).

V usage is TRBV5-1 and J usage is TRBJ2-3, with TRBD1 matching over 11 bases. With 1 base clipped from V and 6 bases from J, the junction kept 4 bases outside the gene matches. CDR3 length: 15 amino acids. CDR1 SGHRS and CDR2 YFSETQ come from the germline V gene. The CDR3 DNA is TGCGCCAGCAGCTTGCTAGGACAGGGGGCTGATACGCAGTATTTT. This sequence encodes CASSLLGQGADTQYF.

In regard to this clone: Other DNA variants within this sample encode the same CDR3. The V call is TRBV7-2, the J call TRBJ1-1; no reliable D call. Trimming stripped 1 base from V and 0 bases from J, with 9 bases between. Germline assignment: CDR1 SGHTA and CDR2 FQGNSA. The CDR3 spans 15 residues. CDR3 sequence (DNA): TGTGCCAGCAGCTTAGAAGGCGGATTGAACACTGAAGCTTTCTTT. This codes for CASSLEGGLNTEAFF.

This clone was detected a few times. The genes are TRBV12-3 or TRBV12-4 and TRBJ1-5; no firm D call. The CDR3 length is 12 residues. V was cut by 8 bases and J by 4 bases, with 9 bases left in between. The DNA of the CDR3 is TGTGCCAGCCGCACAACAAATCAGCCCCAGCATTTT. This codes for CASRTTNQPQHF.

This chain links TRBV7-8 with TRBJ1-2; D gene uncertain. CDR3 length equals 14 residues. The germline V and J ends were trimmed by 1 base and 5 bases, with 11 bases remaining between them. Germline V gene data show CDR1 as SGHVS and CDR2 as FQNEAQ. Here the CDR3 DNA reads TGTGCCAGCAGCTTAGAGGGCGGGAAGTATGGCTACACCTTC. It specifies CASSLEGGKYGYTF.

This chain uses TRBV18 with TRBJ1-1, with D possibly being TRBD1 (6 bases). V was clipped by 2 bases and J by 4 bases, with 14 bases between them. This CDR3 is 15 amino acids long. Germline V gene sequence: CDR1 KGHSH, CDR2 LQKENI. For the CDR3, the DNA is TGTGCCAGCTCACCAAGACACAGGGCTGGCACTGAAGCTTTCTTT. Amino acids: CASSPRHRAGTEAFF. Full variable domain (remainder filled in from reference TRBV18 and TRBJ1-1): NAGVMQNPRHLVRRRGQEARLRCSPMKGHSHVYWYRQLPEEGLKFMVYLQKENIIDESGMPKERFSAEFPKEGPSILRIQQVVRGDSAAYFCASSPRHRAGTEAFFGQGTRLTVV.

This chain links TRBV10-1 with TRBJ2-2; 11 nucleotides line up with TRBD2. Germline CDR1 and CDR2: WNHNN and SYGVQD (reference sequence). The CDR3 contains 19 residues. J gave up 0 bases and V 6 bases, and 12 bases lay outside the gene matches. CDR3: CASRGAGLAEFANTGELFF. The CDR3 DNA reads as TGCGCCAGCAGGGGCGCGGGACTAGCGGAGTTCGCGAACACCGGGGAGCTGTTTTTT.

The chain employs TRBV29-1 and TRBJ1-2, with TRBD1 matching over 7 bases. This CDR3 is 14 amino acids long. Germline-derived CDR1 and CDR2 are SQVTM and ANQGSEA. V was pared by 4 bases and J by 2 bases, with 7 bases of the junction left unmatched. The CDR3 sequence: CSVASGTANYGYTF. For the CDR3, the DNA is TGCAGCGTTGCTTCCGGGACAGCGAACTATGGCTACACCTTC.

J is TRBJ2-5 and V is TRBV7-3, with D possibly TRBD1 on 5 matching bases. Between the trimmed V and J ends, which lost 4 bases and 1 base, there was a span of 10 bases. The length of the CDR3 is 14 residues. Germline V gene data show CDR1 as SGHTA and CDR2 as FQGTGA. The CDR3 coding sequence is TGTGCCAGCAGCTGGGGCGGAAGCCAAGAGACCCAGTACTTC. Protein: CASSWGGSQETQYF.

V gene TRBV6-6 combines with J gene TRBJ2-7, with 7 bases matching TRBD2. Per the germline V gene, CDR1 is MNHNY and CDR2 is SVGAGI (reference sequence). The junction had 9 bases not matched to a gene; V was cut back by 3 bases and J by 7 bases. This CDR3 spans 14 amino acids. The CDR3 bases are TGTGCCAGCAGTTATGGGGAGGGCCTCTGGGAGCAGTACTTC. Translation: CASSYGEGLWEQYF.

The chain combines TRBV10-1 with TRBJ2-1; D perhaps matches TRBD1 (5 bases). Trimming took off 5 bases at V and 9 bases at J, with 14 bases between the two ends. Per germline, CDR1 WNHNN and CDR2 SYGVQD (reference sequence). The CDR3 runs to 13 residues. CDR3 loop: CASSKDPRGEQFF. CDR3 sequence (DNA): TGCGCCAGCAGTAAGGACCCAAGGGGTGAGCAGTTCTTC.